This TCR beta chain came from a study of shared clonotypes between healthy human individuals. General study points: When compared with the clonotypes that were shared by all four sorted-subset donors, the non-shared clonotypes turned out to have lower generation probabilities. Apart from blood, nothing was sampled; tissue repertoires likely differ.

It was at deep level that the assay was run. TCRdb keeps only in-frame clones here, not all; method: immunoSEQ multiplex PCR. The sample records 2 million to 2.5 million clones, under 95% being singletons. Germline CDR1 reads PRHDT; CDR2 reads FYEKMQ (reference sequence). With V trimmed by 1 base and J by 2 bases, 3 bases remained unmatched. The CDR3 has 15 residues. Concerning this clone: Antigen: not known.

Sample: naive CD4+ T cells from PBMCs. Subset denoted: CD45RA+ positively selected. The TCR originated in a young man in good health. Some clones in this sample may be carry-over from other donors' samples. V usage is TRBV13 and J usage is TRBJ2-5; 8 nucleotides align to TRBD2. The CDR3 DNA reads as TGTGCCAGCAGCTTAGACGGGAGGGGTCAAGAGACCCAGTACTTC. Amino acids: CASSLDGRGQETQYF. The whole variable domain, remainder taken from reference TRBV13 and TRBJ2-5, is AAGVIQSPRHLIKEKRETATLKCYPIPRHDTVYWYQQGPGQDPQFLISFYEKMQSDKGSIPDRFSAQQFSDYHSELNMSSLELGDSALYFCASSLDGRGQETQYFGPGTRLLVL.